The source of this T cell receptor beta chain is a study of T-cell reconstitution after alpha-beta-depleted transplantation in children. Findings of the study overall: T-cell counts and diversity at one year post-transplant came mainly from newly produced T cells. Alpha-beta T cells present about two months after transplant were reported to originate from several hundred expanded graft clones. From surviving recipient T cells and thymic progenitors came the high day-60 TCRbeta diversity observed in some patients.

This clonotype has ten or more counts. Its antigen remains unknown. The CDR3 totals 15 residues. The ends were cut back, 0 bases at V and 5 bases at J, with 11 bases in the middle. In germline, CDR1 is SGHDT, CDR2 YYEEEE. The TCRbeta library was prepared with unique molecular identifiers. TCRdb called the PCR reads again in MiXCR, with one record for every CDR3 protein. Among 90,000 to 100,000 distinct CDR3 sequences, 23% were seen once, and the ten largest hold 20% to 25%. The chain couples TRBV5-6 to TRBJ1-4; weak D call: TRBD1 (6 bases). The sample was PBMCs, taken before TCRalphabeta/CD19-depleted stem cell transplant. The receptor comes from a boy younger than 10 with acute lymphoblastic leukemia, due to receive a stem cell transplant. The CDR3 loop is CASSLATGANEKLFF. For the CDR3, the DNA is TGTGCCAGCAGCTTGGCGACAGGAGCAAATGAAAAACTGTTTTTT.